The present T cell receptor beta chain was sequenced within a study of CD8 T cells in ankylosing spondylitis. Findings of the study overall: Significant enrichment of disease-linked clones was reported in matched ankylosing spondylitis synovial fluid.

Worth noting for this clonotype: What it binds is not known.

Quantitative 5'-RACE with molecular barcodes produced the TCR beta libraries. TCRdb recomputed calls from the 5' RACE reads with MiXCR, one row per CDR3 protein. The sample has under 200,000 distinct CDR3 sequences; 11% are singletons. The sequencing input was blood, either unsorted or a sorted T cell fraction (not recorded which). This clonotype was obtained from a male donor with ankylosing spondylitis or in good health (not recorded which).

The CDR3 DNA reads TGTGCCAGCCGGGACAGGATCTCATCTAGCGGGAGCCCAGATACGCAGTATTTT. Encoded protein: CASRDRISSSGSPDTQYF. The rearrangement links TRBV2 to TRBJ2-3; 10 bases align to TRBD2. The germline gives CDR1 SNHLY, CDR2 FYNNEI. CDR3 length: 18 residues. V dropped 8 bases and J dropped 4; count of bases not matched to a gene: 18.